Reported below is one T cell receptor beta chain. Other DNA sequences in the sample encode the same CDR3. CDR1 is SGHRS and CDR2 is YFSETQ in the germline V gene. V shed 0 bases and J shed 0 bases, with 7 bases lying between them. The CDR3 extends over 14 amino acids. This sample stems from a study of blood T cell repertoires in COVID-19. Only in-frame clones appear in the TCRdb table, and some are missing; sequencing was by immunoSEQ multiplex PCR. The sample holds 150,000 to 200,000 clones, about four fifths seen once. The sample consisted of peripheral blood. The receptor was derived from a woman in her seventies who had recovered from COVID-19. The chain is built from TRBV5-1 and TRBJ2-7; D not certain. CDR3 protein: CASSLDISSYEQYF. CDR3 nucleotides: TGCGCCAGCAGCTTGGACATAAGCTCCTACGAGCAGTACTTC.